This T cell receptor beta chain is drawn from a study of blood T cell repertoires in COVID-19. Study-wide background: The United States, Italy and Spain were the sources of the acute and convalescent COVID-19 samples.

Per the study methods: Scientists estimated how many nucleated cells there were by amplifying reference gene primers. TCRdb's table, derived via immunoSEQ multiplex PCR, lists solely in-frame clones and lacks some. V, J and clone size were drawn from that table, and D and trimming were deduced from the DNA. The sample yields about 350,000 clones, over 80% seen once. This CDR3 is 16 amino acids long. V gave up 1 base and J gave up 7 bases, with 16 bases separating them. Per germline, CDR1 SNHLY and CDR2 FYNNEI. The chain has TRBV2 and TRBJ1-4; possibly TRBD1 for D (5 bases). Sequenced material: peripheral blood. The TCR originated in a young man with COVID-19, enrolled during active disease. CDR3 coding DNA: TGTGCCAGCAGTGAAGAAACAGGTCAACTTGGTGAAAAACTGTTTTTT. This translates into CASSEETGQLGEKLFF.